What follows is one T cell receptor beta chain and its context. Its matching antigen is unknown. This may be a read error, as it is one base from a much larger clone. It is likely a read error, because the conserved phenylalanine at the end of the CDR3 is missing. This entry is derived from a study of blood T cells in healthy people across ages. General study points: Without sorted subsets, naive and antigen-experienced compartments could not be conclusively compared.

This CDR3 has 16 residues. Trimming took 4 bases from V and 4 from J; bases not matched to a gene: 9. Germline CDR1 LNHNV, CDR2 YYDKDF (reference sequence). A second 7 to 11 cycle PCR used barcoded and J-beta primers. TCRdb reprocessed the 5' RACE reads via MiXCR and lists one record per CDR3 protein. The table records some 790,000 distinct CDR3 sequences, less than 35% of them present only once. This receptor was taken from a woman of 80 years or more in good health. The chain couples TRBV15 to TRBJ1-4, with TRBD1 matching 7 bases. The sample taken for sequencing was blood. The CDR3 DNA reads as TGTGCCACCAGCAAAGTCCCGGGACAGAGTAATGAAAAACTGTTTGTT. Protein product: CATSKVPGQSNEKLFV.